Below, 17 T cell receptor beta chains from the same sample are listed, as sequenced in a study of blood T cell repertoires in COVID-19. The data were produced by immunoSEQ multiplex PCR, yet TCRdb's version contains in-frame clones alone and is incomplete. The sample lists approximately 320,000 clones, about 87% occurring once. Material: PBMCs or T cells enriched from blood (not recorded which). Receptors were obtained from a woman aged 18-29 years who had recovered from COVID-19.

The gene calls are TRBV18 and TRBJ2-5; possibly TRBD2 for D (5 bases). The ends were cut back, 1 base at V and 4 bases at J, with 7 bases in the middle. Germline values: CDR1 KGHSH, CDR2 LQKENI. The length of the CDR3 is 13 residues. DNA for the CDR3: TGTGCCAGCTCACCACAAGGGAGAGAGACCCAGTACTTC. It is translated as CASSPQGRETQYF.

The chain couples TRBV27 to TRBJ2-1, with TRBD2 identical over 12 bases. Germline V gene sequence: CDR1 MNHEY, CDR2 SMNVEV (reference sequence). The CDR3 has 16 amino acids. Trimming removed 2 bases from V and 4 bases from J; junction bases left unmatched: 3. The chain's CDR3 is CASSLRLAGGYNEQFF. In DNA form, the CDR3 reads TGTGCCAGCAGTTTACGGCTAGCGGGAGGGTACAATGAGCAGTTCTTC.

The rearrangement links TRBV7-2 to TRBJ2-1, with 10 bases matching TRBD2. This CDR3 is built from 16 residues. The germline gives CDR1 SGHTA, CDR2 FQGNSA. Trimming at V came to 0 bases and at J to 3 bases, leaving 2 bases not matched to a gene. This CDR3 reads CASSLASGRIYNEQFF. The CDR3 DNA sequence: TGTGCCAGCAGCTTAGCTAGCGGGAGGATCTACAATGAGCAGTTCTTC.

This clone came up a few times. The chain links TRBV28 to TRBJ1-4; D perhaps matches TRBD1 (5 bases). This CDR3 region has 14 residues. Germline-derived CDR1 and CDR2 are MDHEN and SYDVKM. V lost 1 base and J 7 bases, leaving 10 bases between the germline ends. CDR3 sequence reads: CASSLSGGSEKLFF. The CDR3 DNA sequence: TGTGCCAGCAGTTTATCGGGGGGTAGTGAAAAACTGTTTTTT.

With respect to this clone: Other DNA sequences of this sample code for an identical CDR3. The CDR3 nucleotides read TGCAGCGCCAGCGGACAAGAGACCCAGTACTTC. Its translation: CSASGQETQYF. The chain employs TRBV20-1 and TRBJ2-5, with D possibly being TRBD2 (5 bases). This CDR3 comprises 11 residues. Germline V gene sequence: CDR1 DFQATT, CDR2 SNEGSKA (reference sequence).

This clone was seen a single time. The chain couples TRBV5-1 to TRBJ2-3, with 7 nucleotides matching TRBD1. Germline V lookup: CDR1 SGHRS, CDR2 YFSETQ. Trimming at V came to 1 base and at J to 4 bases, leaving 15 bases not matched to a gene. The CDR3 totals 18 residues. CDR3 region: CASSLSTYSTGRPDTQYF. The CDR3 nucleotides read TGCGCCAGCAGCTTGTCCACATACTCGACAGGGCGTCCAGATACGCAGTATTTT. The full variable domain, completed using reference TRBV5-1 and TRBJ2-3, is KAGVTQTPRYLIKTRGQQVTLSCSPISGHRSVSWYQQTPGQGLQFLFEYFSETQRNKGNFPGRFSGRQFSNSRSEMNVSTLELGDSALYLCASSLSTYSTGRPDTQYFGPGTRLTVL.

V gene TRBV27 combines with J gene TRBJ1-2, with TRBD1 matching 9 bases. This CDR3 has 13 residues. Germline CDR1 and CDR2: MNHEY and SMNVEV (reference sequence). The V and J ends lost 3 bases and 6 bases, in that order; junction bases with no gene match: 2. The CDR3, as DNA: TGTGCCAGCAGTTTCTGGGACAGGGATGGCTACACCTTC. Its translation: CASSFWDRDGYTF.

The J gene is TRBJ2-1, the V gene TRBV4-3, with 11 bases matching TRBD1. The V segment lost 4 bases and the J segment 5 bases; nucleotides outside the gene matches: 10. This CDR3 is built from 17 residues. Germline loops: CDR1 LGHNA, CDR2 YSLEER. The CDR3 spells CASSLQRDRGFHNEQFF. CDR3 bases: TGCGCCAGCAGCCTCCAGAGGGACAGGGGGTTCCACAATGAGCAGTTCTTC.

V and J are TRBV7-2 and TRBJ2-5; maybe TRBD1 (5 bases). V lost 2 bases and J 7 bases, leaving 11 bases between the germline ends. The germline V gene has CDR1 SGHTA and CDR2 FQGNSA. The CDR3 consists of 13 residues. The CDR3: CASSLSRDGTQYF. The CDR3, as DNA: TGTGCCAGCAGCTTATCCAGGGATGGGACCCAGTACTTC.

This CDR3 is CASSTPLAPDTQYF. CDR3 DNA sequence: TGTGCCAGCAGTACCCCACTAGCACCAGATACGCAGTATTTT. The V gene is TRBV6-2 or TRBV6-3, the J gene TRBJ2-3; D perhaps matches TRBD2 (6 bases). The V end lost 5 bases, the J end lost 4 bases, and 13 bases lay between the germline ends. Germline V CDR1 and CDR2: MNHEY, SVGEGT. CDR3 length: 14 amino acids.

The DNA for the CDR3 is TGTGCCAGCAGCCTGATGATCGGGGAGGAAGCTTTCTTT. The encoded protein is CASSLMIGEEAFF. This sequence joins TRBV3-1 (or the pseudogene TRBV3-2) and TRBJ1-1, with D hard to call. V was cut by 4 bases and J by 8 bases, with 14 bases left in between. CDR3 length equals 13 residues. Looked up from germline, CDR1 is LGHDT and CDR2 is YNNKEL (reference sequence).

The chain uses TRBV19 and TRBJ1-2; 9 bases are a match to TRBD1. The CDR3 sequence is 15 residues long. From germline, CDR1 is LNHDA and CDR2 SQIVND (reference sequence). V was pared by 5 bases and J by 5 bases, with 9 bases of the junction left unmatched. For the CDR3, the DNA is TGTGCCAGTAGTCCCCAAACGGACAGGGGATATGGCTACACCTTC. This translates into CASSPQTDRGYGYTF.

CDR3 loop: CASSPPGGSYEQYF. The CDR3 DNA reads TGTGCCAGCTCACCACCGGGGGGCTCCTACGAGCAGTACTTC. The chain couples TRBV18 to TRBJ2-7; a possible D gene is TRBD2 (6 bases). The germline V gene encodes CDR1 KGHSH and CDR2 LQKENI. Trimming took off 0 bases at V and 0 bases at J, with 6 bases between the two ends. This CDR3 comprises 14 residues.

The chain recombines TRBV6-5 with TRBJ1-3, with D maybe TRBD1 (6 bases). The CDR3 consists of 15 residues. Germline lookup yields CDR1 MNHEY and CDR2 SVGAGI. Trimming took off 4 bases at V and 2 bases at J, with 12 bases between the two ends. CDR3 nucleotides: TGTGCCAGCAGTTCCCACAGGGATCCTGGAAACACCATATATTTT. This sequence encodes CASSSHRDPGNTIYF.

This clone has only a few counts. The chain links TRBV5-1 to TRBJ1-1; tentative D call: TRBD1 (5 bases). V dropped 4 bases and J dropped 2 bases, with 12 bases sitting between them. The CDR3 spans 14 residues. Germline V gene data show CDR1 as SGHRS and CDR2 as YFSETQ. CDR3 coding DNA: TGCGCCAGCAGCCCTGGAGGGACCAACACTGAAGCTTTCTTT. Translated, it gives CASSPGGTNTEAFF.

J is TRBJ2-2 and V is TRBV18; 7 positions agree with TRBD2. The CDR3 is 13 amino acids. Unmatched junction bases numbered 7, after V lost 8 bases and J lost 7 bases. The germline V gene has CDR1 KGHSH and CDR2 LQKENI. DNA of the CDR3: TGTGCCAGCCCAGCCCTAGCGGACGGGGAGCTGTTTTTT. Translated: CASPALADGELFF.

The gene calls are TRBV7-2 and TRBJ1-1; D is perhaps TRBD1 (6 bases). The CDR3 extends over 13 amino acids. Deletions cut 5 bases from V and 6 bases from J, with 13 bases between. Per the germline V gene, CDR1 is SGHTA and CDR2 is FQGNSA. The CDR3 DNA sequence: TGTGCCAGCAGCAGCCTTGGGGGCCCTGAAGCTTTCTTT. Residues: CASSSLGGPEAFF. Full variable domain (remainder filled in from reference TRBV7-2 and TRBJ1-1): GAGVSQSPSNKVTEKGKDVELRCDPISGHTALYWYRQSLGQGLEFLIYFQGNSAPDKSGLPSDRFSAERTGGSVSTLTIQRTQQEDSAVYLCASSSLGGPEAFFGQGTRLTVV.